This T cell receptor beta chain was identified during a study of cytomegalovirus exposure and HLA in healthy donors. Comment on this clone: Antigen specificity is unknown.

Whole-study results and caveats: In a later analysis, HLA-C alleles had the fewest associated TCRs, DRB1 alleles the most. A later analysis linked a missense DCLRE1C variant to TCR beta V- and J-gene trimming.

13 Jbeta primers and 60 Vbeta primers were used for the PCR. Sequenced by immunoSEQ multiplex PCR; TCRdb stores in-frame clones only, minus some. This table holds around 120,000 clones, 82% found once. Sample: PBMCs. The sequence derives from a male donor in good health and CMV-seropositive.

The CDR3 is CASSFGTGTDEQFF. The DNA of the CDR3 is TGTGCCAGTAGTTTCGGGACAGGGACCGATGAGCAGTTCTTC. The V call is TRBV19, the J call TRBJ2-1; TRBD1 aligns across 9 bases. The V segment lost 5 bases and the J segment 8 bases; nucleotides outside the gene matches: 7. This CDR3 contains 14 residues. Germline V gene data show CDR1 as LNHDA and CDR2 as SQIVND (reference sequence).